This TCR beta chain is from a study of identical twins. This clonotype has only a few counts. The antigen remains unidentified. Notes on the study in general: Zero-insertion analyses could be partly confounded by invariant MAIT and iNKT cells.

Through template switching, a universal primer site was introduced, and the cDNA contained unique molecular identifiers. TCRdb re-analysed the 5' RACE reads in MiXCR, keeping a single row per CDR3 protein. The sample includes roughly 500,000 distinct CDR3 sequences, around 20% of them seen just once. CDR3 length equals 15 residues. Germline CDR1 is DFQATT and CDR2 is SNEGSKA (reference sequence). V lost 0 bases and J 5 bases, leaving 15 bases between the germline ends. The same data also contributed to another study, on T cells expressing NK-cell markers. This second report adds: Sorted CD3+CD56-NKG2C+, CD3+CD56+NKG2C+ and CD3+CD56+NKG2C- T cells supplied the TCR beta repertoires. With respect to HCMV, seven of the eight sequenced donors were seropositive, and one was seronegative.

The origin of this receptor is a woman under 30 in good health. Sequencing was performed on CD4+ T cells sorted from blood. The gene calls are TRBV20-1 and TRBJ2-3; D might be TRBD1 (6 bases). The CDR3 DNA sequence: TGCAGTGCTAGAGATCGTGGGGACACCATAGATACGCAGTATTTT. This sequence encodes CSARDRGDTIDTQYF.